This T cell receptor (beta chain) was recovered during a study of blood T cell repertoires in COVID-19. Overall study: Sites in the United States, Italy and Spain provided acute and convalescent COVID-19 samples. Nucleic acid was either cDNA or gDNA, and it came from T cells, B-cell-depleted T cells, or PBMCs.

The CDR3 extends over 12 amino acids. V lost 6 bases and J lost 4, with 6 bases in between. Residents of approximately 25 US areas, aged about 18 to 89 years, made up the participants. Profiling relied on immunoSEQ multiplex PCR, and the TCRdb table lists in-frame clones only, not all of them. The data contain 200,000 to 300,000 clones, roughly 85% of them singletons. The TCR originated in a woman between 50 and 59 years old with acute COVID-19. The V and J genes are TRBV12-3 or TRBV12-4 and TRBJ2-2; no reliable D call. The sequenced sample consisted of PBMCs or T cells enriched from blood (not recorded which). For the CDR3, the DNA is TGTGCCAGCAGGATAGCCACCGGGGAGCTGTTTTTT. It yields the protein CASRIATGELFF.